Following are 16 T cell receptor beta chains from one sample sequenced in a study of post-analysis software for immune sequencing data. Every TCR beta cDNA library bore unique molecular identifiers. Via MiXCR, TCRdb re-called the PCR reads, giving one row per CDR3 protein. The sample lists roughly 700,000 distinct CDR3 sequences; 25% to 30% were seen once. No antigen has been identified for these receptors. Study-level results: Included in a set of a few TRBV segments more frequent in patients than controls were TRBV5-6, TRBV5-1 and TRBV20-1.

What was sequenced was blood. The receptors stem from a girl aged 5-17 years with multiple sclerosis.

The chain recombines TRBV12-3 or TRBV12-4 with TRBJ2-1; 9 nucleotides agree with TRBD2. The CDR3 loop spans 16 amino acids. V lost 6 bases and J lost 0; bases outside the gene matches: 6. The CDR3 spells CASSSGSGSSYNEQFF. The CDR3 DNA sequence: TGTGCCAGCAGCTCCGGTAGCGGGAGCTCCTACAATGAGCAGTTCTTC.

This clonotype was counted only a few times. J is TRBJ1-4 and V is TRBV5-1, with a tentative D call TRBD1 (5 bases). V was shortened by 2 bases and J by 5 bases, with 10 bases between the two germline ends. The CDR3 runs to 14 residues. The V gene's germline CDR1 is SGHRS and CDR2 YFSETQ. The CDR3 region has the DNA TGCGCCAGCAGCTTTCAGGGCCAGAATGAAAAACTGTTTTTT. It yields the protein CASSFQGQNEKLFF.

This clonotype was seen a single time. The junction departs from the called germline gene at one end, perhaps through a read error. The DNA of the CDR3 is TGTGCCAGCAGCCTAGGGACAGGGGGCTTCAATTCACCCCTCCACTTT. It encodes CASSLGTGGFNSPLHF. This chain uses TRBV13 with TRBJ1-6, with 12 nucleotides matching TRBD1. The CDR3 has 16 amino acids. Germline assignment: CDR1 PRHDT and CDR2 FYEKMQ (reference sequence).

This clonotype occurred a few times. The CDR3 coding sequence is TGTGCCAGCAGCTTAGTGTTAGCTAGCCCCCTATGGTACTTC. This codes for CASSLVLASPLWYF. The chain is built from TRBV7-2 and TRBJ2-5; TRBD2 is a possible D gene (5 bases). CDR1 is SGHTA and CDR2 is FQGNSA in the germline V gene. This CDR3 region has 14 residues. Trimming stripped 1 base from V and 13 bases from J, with 19 bases between.

Many counts were recorded for this clonotype. The genes are TRBV15 and TRBJ2-3; 10 bases map to TRBD2. This CDR3 region has 15 residues. The ends lost 1 base at V and 6 bases at J; junction bases unmatched: 4. The germline CDR1 and CDR2 sequences are LNHNV and YYDKDF (reference sequence). The CDR3 sequence: CATSRVGLAADTQYF. The CDR3 nucleotides are TGTGCCACCAGCAGAGTTGGACTAGCGGCGGATACGCAGTATTTT. Filled out from reference TRBV15 and TRBJ2-3, the complete variable domain reads DAMVIQNPRYQVTQFGKPVTLSCSQTLNHNVMYWYQQKSSQAPKLLFHYYDKDFNNEADTPDNFQSRRPNTSFCFLDIRSPGLGDTAMYLCATSRVGLAADTQYFGPGTRLTVL.

The rearrangement joins TRBV7-2 to TRBJ2-5; TRBD1 matches 9 bases. CDR1 and CDR2 from the germline V gene are SGHTA and FQGNSA. CDR3 length: 15 residues. The V gene end was trimmed by 5 bases and the J gene end by 4 bases; junction bases not matched to a gene: 8. CDR3 protein: CASSPQRTGAETQYF. In nucleotides, the CDR3 is TGTGCCAGCAGCCCACAACGGACAGGGGCAGAGACCCAGTACTTC.

The rearrangement joins TRBV10-3 to TRBJ2-1; either TRBD1 or TRBD2 may supply D (7 bases each). Trimming took 6 bases from V and 9 from J, leaving 21 bases between them. There are 15 residues in the CDR3. CDR1 ENHRY and CDR2 SYGVKD come from the germline V gene. CDR3 protein: CAIRGDRAGAIEQFF. CDR3 sequence (DNA): TGTGCCATCAGGGGCGACAGGGCGGGGGCAATTGAGCAGTTCTTC.

The V and J genes are TRBV29-1 and TRBJ2-7; TRBD1 aligns across 7 bases. With V trimmed by 6 bases and J by 0 bases, 14 bases remained unmatched. The CDR3 is made up of 16 amino acids. CDR1 and CDR2 (germline): SQVTM, ANQGSEA. Written as DNA, the CDR3 is TGCAGCGTGAGCCGGGACAGTGCAGGGGGCTCCTACGAGCAGTACTTC. Its translation is CSVSRDSAGGSYEQYF.

This sequence joins TRBV20-1 and TRBJ2-4; D perhaps matches TRBD1 (6 bases). This CDR3 is built from 16 residues. V was trimmed by 6 bases and J by 0 bases, leaving 18 bases between them. Per the germline V gene, CDR1 is DFQATT and CDR2 is SNEGSKA (reference sequence). CDR3 in amino acids: CSALTGTPLAKNIQYF. In DNA, the CDR3 is TGCAGTGCCCTGACCGGGACACCACTAGCCAAAAACATTCAGTACTTC.

The chain links TRBV11-2 to TRBJ2-3; maybe TRBD2 (6 bases). The CDR3 extends over 16 amino acids. The V end lost 4 bases, the J end lost 0 bases, and 14 bases lay between the germline ends. Per the germline V gene, CDR1 is SGHAT and CDR2 is FQNNGV. The CDR3 DNA reads as TGTGCCAGCAGCTCCGGGTTGGGACTGAGCACAGATACGCAGTATTTT. It codes for CASSSGLGLSTDTQYF. The variable domain in full, completed from reference TRBV11-2 and TRBJ2-3, reads EAGVAQSPRYKIIEKRQSVAFWCNPISGHATLYWYQQILGQGPKLLIQFQNNGVVDDSQLPKDRFSAERLKGVDSTLKIQPAKLEDSAVYLCASSSGLGLSTDTQYFGPGTRLTVL.

This clonotype has more than one count but fewer than ten. This sequence joins TRBV20-1 and TRBJ2-7, with 9 bases identical to TRBD1. CDR1 and CDR2 from the germline V gene are DFQATT and SNEGSKA (reference sequence). CDR3 length equals 14 residues. Trimming removed 3 bases from V and 5 bases from J; junction bases left unmatched: 8. CDR3 DNA sequence: TGCAGTGCTAGTGACGGACAGGGGCTTGACGAGCAGTACTTC. This codes for CSASDGQGLDEQYF.

This chain connects TRBV10-3 to TRBJ1-1; D is undetermined. The CDR3 has 14 residues. V gave up 6 bases and J gave up 1 base, with 12 bases separating them. Germline CDR1 ENHRY, CDR2 SYGVKD. CDR3: CAIRYRPQNTEAFF. In DNA form, the CDR3 reads TGTGCCATCAGATACCGCCCTCAGAACACTGAAGCTTTCTTT.

The rearrangement links TRBV20-1 to TRBJ2-3; D is perhaps TRBD2 (5 bases). Germline V lookup: CDR1 DFQATT, CDR2 SNEGSKA (reference sequence). Trimming left V 6 bases short and J 5 bases short, with 21 bases between. The CDR3 sequence is 15 residues long. As DNA, the CDR3 is TGCAGTGCCCCCCGGGTCGGGGTTTGGGTAGATACGCAGTATTTT. It codes for CSAPRVGVWVDTQYF.

V and J are TRBV2 and TRBJ2-3; TRBD1 matches 9 bases. The CDR3 runs 15 residues. V was clipped by 6 bases and J by 4 bases; unmatched bases: 8. Germline-derived CDR1 and CDR2 are SNHLY and FYNNEI. Here the CDR3 reads CASRADRGSSDTQYF. CDR3 DNA sequence: TGTGCCAGCAGGGCGGACAGGGGATCCTCAGATACGCAGTATTTT.

This clonotype was counted a few times. This rearrangement joins TRBV20-1 to TRBJ2-3; D remains ambiguous. Trimming took 5 bases from V and 3 from J, leaving 9 bases between them. The CDR3 contains 12 residues. Germline loops: CDR1 DFQATT, CDR2 SNEGSKA (reference sequence). The CDR3 DNA sequence: TGCAGTGCTGTCCCCTCGACAGATACGCAGTATTTT. Amino acids: CSAVPSTDTQYF.

This clonotype has just a few counts. V and J are TRBV28 and TRBJ2-6; D may be TRBD1 (6 bases). The length of the CDR3 is 19 residues. The ends were cut back, 6 bases at V and 0 bases at J, with 21 bases in the middle. Germline lookup yields CDR1 MDHEN and CDR2 SYDVKM. The CDR3: CASSATRGAGLSGANVLTF. CDR3 bases: TGTGCCAGCAGCGCCACCAGGGGTGCAGGCCTCTCTGGGGCCAACGTCCTGACTTTC.